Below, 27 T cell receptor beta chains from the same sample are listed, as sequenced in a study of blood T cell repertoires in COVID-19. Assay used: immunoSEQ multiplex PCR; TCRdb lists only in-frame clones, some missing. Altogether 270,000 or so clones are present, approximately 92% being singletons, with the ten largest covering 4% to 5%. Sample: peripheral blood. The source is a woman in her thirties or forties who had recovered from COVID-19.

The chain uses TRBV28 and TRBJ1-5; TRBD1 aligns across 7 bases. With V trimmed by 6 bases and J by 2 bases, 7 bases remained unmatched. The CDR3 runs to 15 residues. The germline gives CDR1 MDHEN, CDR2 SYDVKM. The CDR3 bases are TGTGCCAGCAGCCAAAACAGGGGTCGCAATCAGCCCCAGCATTTT. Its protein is CASSQNRGRNQPQHF. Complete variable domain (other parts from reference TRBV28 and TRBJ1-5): DVKVTQSSRYLVKRTGEKVFLECVQDMDHENMFWYRQDPGLGLRLIYFSYDVKMKEKGDIPEGYSVSREKKERFSLILESASTNQTSMYLCASSQNRGRNQPQHFGDGTRLSIL.

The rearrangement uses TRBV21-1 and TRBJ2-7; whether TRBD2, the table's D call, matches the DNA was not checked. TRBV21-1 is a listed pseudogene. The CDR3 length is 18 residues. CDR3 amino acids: CASSKVWDLREFNYEQYV. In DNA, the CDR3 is TGTGCCAGCAGCAAAGTTTGGGACCTCCGGGAGTTCAATTACGAGCAGTACGTC.

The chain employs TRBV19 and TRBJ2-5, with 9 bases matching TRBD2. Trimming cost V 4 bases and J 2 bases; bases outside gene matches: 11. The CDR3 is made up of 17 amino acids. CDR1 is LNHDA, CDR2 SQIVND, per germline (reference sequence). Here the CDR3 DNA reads TGTGCCAGTAGTACCTTACCTAGCGGGATAGGACAAGAGACCCAGTACTTC. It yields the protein CASSTLPSGIGQETQYF.

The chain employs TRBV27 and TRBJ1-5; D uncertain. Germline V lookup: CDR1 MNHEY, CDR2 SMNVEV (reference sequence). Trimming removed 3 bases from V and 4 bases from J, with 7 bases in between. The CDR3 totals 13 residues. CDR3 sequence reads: CASSFAVNQPQHF. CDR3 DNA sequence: TGTGCCAGCAGTTTCGCAGTGAATCAGCCCCAGCATTTT.

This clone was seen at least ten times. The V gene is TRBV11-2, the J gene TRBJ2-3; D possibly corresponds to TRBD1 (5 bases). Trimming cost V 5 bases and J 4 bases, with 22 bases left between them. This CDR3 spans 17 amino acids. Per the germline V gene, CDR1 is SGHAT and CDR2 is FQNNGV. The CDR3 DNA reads TGTGCCAGCAGCCCAGAGACAGCTTGGAAAGGGGCAGATACGCAGTATTTT. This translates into CASSPETAWKGADTQYF. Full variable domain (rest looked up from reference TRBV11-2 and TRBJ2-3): EAGVAQSPRYKIIEKRQSVAFWCNPISGHATLYWYQQILGQGPKLLIQFQNNGVVDDSQLPKDRFSAERLKGVDSTLKIQPAKLEDSAVYLCASSPETAWKGADTQYFGPGTRLTVL.

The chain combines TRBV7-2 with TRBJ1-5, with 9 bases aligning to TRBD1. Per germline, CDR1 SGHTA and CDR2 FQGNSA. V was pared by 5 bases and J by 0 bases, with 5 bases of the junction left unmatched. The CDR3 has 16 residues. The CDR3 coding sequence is TGTGCCAGCAGCCAGACAGGGGGGGGTAGCAATCAGCCCCAGCATTTT. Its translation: CASSQTGGGSNQPQHF.

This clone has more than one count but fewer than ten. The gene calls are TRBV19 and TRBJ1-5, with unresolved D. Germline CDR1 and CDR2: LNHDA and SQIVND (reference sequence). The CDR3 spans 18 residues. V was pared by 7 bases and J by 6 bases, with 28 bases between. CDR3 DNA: TGTGCCAGTAAACCCGATCCCCAGGAACTCCGGAACAGTCAGCCCCAGCATTTT. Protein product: CASKPDPQELRNSQPQHF.

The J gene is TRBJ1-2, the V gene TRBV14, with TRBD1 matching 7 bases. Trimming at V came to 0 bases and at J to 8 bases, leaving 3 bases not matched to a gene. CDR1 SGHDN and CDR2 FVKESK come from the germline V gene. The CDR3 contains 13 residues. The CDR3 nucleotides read TGTGCCAGCAGCCAAGATCAAGGGGGCGGCTACACCTTC. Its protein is CASSQDQGGGYTF.

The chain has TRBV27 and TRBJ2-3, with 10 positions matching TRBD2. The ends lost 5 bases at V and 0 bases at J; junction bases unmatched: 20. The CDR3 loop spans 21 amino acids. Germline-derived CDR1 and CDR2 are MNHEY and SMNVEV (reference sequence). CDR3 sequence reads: CASSPIDPIAGGPTSTDTQYF. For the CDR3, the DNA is TGTGCCAGCAGTCCTATTGACCCAATAGCGGGAGGCCCTACTAGCACAGATACGCAGTATTTT.

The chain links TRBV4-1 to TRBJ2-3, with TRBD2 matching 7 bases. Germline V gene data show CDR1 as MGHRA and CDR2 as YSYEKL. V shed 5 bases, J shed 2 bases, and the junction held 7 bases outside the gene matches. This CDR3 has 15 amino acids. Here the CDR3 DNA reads TGCGCCAGCAGCGTCAGTGGGACTAACACAGATACGCAGTATTTT. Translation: CASSVSGTNTDTQYF.

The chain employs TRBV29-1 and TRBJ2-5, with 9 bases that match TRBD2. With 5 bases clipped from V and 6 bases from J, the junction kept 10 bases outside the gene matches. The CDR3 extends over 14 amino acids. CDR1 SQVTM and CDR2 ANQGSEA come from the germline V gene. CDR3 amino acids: CSVYRLAGKKTQYF. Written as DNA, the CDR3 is TGCAGCGTTTATAGGCTAGCGGGGAAAAAGACCCAGTACTTC.

In DNA, the CDR3 is TGCGCCAGCAGCTTCCGACAGGGGGGTAGCGAGCAGTACTTC. It codes for CASSFRQGGSEQYF. This sequence joins TRBV5-1 and TRBJ2-7, with 9 bases lining up with TRBD1. V gave up 2 bases and J gave up 6 bases; unmatched junction bases: 6. The CDR3 extends over 14 amino acids. CDR1 and CDR2 from the germline V gene are SGHRS and YFSETQ.

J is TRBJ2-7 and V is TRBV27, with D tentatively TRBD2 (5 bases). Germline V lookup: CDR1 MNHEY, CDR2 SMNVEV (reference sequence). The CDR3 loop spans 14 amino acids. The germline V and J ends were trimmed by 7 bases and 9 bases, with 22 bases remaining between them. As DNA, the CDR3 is TGTGCCAGCACCGAAAGCCCCGGGTCCGCGGGGCAGTACTTC. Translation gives CASTESPGSAGQYF.

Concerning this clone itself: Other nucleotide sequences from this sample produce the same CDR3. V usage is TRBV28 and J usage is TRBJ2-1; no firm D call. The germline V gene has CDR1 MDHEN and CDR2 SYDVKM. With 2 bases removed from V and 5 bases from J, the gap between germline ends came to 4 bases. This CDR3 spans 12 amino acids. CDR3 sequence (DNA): TGTGCCAGCAGTTTAGCAGACAATGAGCAGTTCTTC. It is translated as CASSLADNEQFF.

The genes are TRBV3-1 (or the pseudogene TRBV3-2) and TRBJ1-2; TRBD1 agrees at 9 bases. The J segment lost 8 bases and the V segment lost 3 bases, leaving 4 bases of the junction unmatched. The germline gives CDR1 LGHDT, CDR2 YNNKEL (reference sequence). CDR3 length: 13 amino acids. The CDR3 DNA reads TGTGCCAGCAGCCACGACAGGGGGGGCGGCTACACCTTC. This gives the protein CASSHDRGGGYTF.

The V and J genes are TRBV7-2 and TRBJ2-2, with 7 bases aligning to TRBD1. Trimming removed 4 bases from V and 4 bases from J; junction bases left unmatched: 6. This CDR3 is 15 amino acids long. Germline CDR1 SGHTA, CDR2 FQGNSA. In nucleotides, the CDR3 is TGTGCCAGCAGCTCCCCCGACAGGGTCACCGGGGAGCTGTTTTTT. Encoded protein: CASSSPDRVTGELFF.

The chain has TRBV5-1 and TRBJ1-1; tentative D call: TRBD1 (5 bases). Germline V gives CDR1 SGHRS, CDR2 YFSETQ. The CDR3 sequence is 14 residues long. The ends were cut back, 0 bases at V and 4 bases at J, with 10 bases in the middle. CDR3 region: CASSLGDSVTEAFF. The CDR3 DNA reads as TGCGCCAGCAGCTTGGGAGACAGTGTCACTGAAGCTTTCTTT.

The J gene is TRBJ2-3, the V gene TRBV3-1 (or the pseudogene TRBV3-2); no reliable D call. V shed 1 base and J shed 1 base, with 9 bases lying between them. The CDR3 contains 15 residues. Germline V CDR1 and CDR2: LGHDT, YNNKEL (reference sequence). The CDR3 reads CASSQGAAGTDTQYF. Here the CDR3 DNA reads TGTGCCAGCAGCCAAGGTGCGGCGGGCACAGATACGCAGTATTTT.

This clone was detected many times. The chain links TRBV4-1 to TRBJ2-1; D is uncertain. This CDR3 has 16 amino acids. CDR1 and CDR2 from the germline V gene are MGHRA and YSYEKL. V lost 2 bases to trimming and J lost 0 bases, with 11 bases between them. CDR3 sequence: CASSQLLFGSYNEQFF. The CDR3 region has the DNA TGCGCCAGCAGCCAACTACTATTTGGCTCCTACAATGAGCAGTTCTTC.

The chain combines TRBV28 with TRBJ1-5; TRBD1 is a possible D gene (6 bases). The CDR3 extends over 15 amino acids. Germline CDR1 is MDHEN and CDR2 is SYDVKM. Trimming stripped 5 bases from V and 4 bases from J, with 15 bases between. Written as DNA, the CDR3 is TGTGCCAGCAGTCCCCGAGACAGGTCGAATCAGCCCCAGCATTTT. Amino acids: CASSPRDRSNQPQHF.

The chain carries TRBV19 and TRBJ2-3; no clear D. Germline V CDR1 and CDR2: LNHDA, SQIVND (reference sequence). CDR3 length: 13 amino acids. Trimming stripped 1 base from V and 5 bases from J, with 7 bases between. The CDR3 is CASSIVVLDTQYF. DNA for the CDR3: TGTGCCAGTAGTATAGTGGTACTAGATACGCAGTATTTT.

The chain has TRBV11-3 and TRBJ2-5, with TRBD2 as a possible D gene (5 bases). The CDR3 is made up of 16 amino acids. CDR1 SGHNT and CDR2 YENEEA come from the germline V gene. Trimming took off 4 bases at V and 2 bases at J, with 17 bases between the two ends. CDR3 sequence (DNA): TGTGCCAGCAGCTCCAGATCCCCAAGGGAGCAAGAGACCCAGTACTTC. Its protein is CASSSRSPREQETQYF.

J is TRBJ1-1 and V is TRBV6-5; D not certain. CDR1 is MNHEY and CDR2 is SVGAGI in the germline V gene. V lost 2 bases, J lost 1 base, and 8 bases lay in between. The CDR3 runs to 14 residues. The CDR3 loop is CASSYLPGNTEAFF. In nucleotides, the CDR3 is TGTGCCAGCAGTTACCTCCCAGGGAACACTGAAGCTTTCTTT.

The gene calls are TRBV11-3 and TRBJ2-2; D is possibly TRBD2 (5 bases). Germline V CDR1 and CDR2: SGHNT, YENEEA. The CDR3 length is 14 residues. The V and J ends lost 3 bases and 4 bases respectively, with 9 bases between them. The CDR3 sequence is CASSFTGITGELFF. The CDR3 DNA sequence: TGTGCCAGCAGCTTTACGGGAATCACCGGGGAGCTGTTTTTT.

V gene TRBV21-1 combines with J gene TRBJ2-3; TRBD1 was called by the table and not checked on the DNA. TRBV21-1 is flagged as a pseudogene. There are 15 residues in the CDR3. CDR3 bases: TGTGCCAGCAGCAAGACAGGGGGAGAGACAGATACGCAGTATTTT. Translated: CASSKTGGETDTQYF.

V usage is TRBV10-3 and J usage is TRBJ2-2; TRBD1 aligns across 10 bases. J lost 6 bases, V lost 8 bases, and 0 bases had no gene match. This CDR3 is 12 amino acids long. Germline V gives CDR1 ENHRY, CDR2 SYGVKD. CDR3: CAIGQGAGELFF. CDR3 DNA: TGTGCCATCGGACAGGGGGCCGGGGAGCTGTTTTTT.

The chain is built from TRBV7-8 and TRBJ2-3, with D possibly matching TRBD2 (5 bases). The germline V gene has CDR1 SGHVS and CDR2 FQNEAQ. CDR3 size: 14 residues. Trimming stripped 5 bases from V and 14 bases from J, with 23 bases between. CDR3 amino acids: CASSPSGGLATLYF. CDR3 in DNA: TGTGCCAGCAGCCCCAGCGGAGGCCTAGCAACCTTGTATTTT.